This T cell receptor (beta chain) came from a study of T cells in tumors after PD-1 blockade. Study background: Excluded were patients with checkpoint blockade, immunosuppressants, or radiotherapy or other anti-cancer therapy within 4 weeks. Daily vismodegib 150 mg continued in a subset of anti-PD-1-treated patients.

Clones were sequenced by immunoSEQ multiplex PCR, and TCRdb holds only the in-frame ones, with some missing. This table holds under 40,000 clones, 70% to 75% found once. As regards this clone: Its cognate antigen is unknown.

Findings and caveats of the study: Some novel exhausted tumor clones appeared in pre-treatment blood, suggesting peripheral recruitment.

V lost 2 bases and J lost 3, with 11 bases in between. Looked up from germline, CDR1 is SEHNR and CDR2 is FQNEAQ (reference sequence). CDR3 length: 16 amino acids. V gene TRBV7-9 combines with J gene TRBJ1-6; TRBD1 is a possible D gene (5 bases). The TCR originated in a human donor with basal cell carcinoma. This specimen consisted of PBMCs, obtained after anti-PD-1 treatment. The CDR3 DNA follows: TGTGCCAGCAGCTTAACGGGACCGAGCTATAATTCACCCCTCCACTTT. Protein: CASSLTGPSYNSPLHF.